The T cell receptor (beta chain) described here comes from a study of pediatric ulcerative colitis. Repertoires were generated with immunoSEQ multiplex PCR, while TCRdb's copy carries only in-frame clones and drops some. The sample has around 64,000 clones, about 90% seen once. From germline, CDR1 is LNHNV and CDR2 YYDKDF (reference sequence). The CDR3 has 15 amino acids. V dropped 3 bases and J dropped 0 bases, with 6 bases sitting between them. The sample comprised blood. The chain is built from TRBV15 and TRBJ2-6, with TRBD1 as a possible D gene (5 bases). This clonotype originated in a boy under 18 with severe ulcerative colitis. In DNA, the CDR3 is TGTGCCACCAGCAGGGACAACTCTGGGGCCAACGTCCTGACTTTC. Protein sequence: CATSRDNSGANVLTF. The entire variable domain, with the rest obtained from reference TRBV15 and TRBJ2-6, is as follows: DAMVIQNPRYQVTQFGKPVTLSCSQTLNHNVMYWYQQKSSQAPKLLFHYYDKDFNNEADTPDNFQSRRPNTSFCFLDIRSPGLGDTAMYLCATSRDNSGANVLTFGAGSRLTVL.